Included here is one T cell receptor (beta chain) sequence, with context. Antigen specificity is unknown. Profiling relied on immunoSEQ multiplex PCR, and the TCRdb table lists in-frame clones only, not all of them. This sample has 2 million to 3 million clones; roughly 93% occur once, and the top ten carry about 0.38%. V lost 5 bases to trimming and J lost 3 bases, with 12 bases between them. Germline CDR1 is SGHTA and CDR2 is FQGTGA. The CDR3 runs to 14 residues. This record belongs to a study of shared clonotypes between healthy human individuals. Study context: Two women and three men aged 18 to 49 served as donors. Findings and limits, study-wide: Relative to clonotypes present in all four donors, those not shared had lower generation probabilities. Clonotype sharing levels among donors were expected to vary with sequencing depth.

The sequence was obtained from a young man in good health. Some clones in this sample may be carry-over from other donors' samples. The genes are TRBV7-3 and TRBJ2-3; perhaps TRBD2 as D (6 bases). Sequenced material: naive CD4+ T cells from PBMCs. The sample's subset: CD45RA+ positively selected. CDR3 sequence (DNA): TGTGCCAGCAGCCGAGCGGGTGCAACAGATACGCAGTATTTT. This translates into CASSRAGATDTQYF.